This T cell receptor (beta chain) was sequenced in a study of T cell changes during pregnancy in multiple sclerosis. V was cut by 5 bases and J by 2 bases, with 15 bases left in between. Germline V gene data show CDR1 as LNHNV and CDR2 as YYDKDF (reference sequence). The length of the CDR3 is 15 residues. Clones were sequenced by immunoSEQ multiplex PCR, and TCRdb holds only the in-frame ones, with some missing. The sample consists of 95,000 to 150,000 clones, over 85% of them appearing once. Here the sequenced sample was peripheral blood, taken before pregnancy. This receptor was taken from a female donor with multiple sclerosis, enrolled in a pregnancy study. The V call is TRBV15, the J call TRBJ2-5, with D hard to call. The CDR3 region is CATSDLREPQETQYF. The CDR3 DNA reads as TGTGCCACCAGCGATCTTCGAGAACCACAAGAGACCCAGTACTTC. The complete variable domain, with remaining parts taken from reference TRBV15 and TRBJ2-5, reads DAMVIQNPRYQVTQFGKPVTLSCSQTLNHNVMYWYQQKSSQAPKLLFHYYDKDFNNEADTPDNFQSRRPNTSFCFLDIRSPGLGDTAMYLCATSDLREPQETQYFGPGTRLLVL.